This T cell receptor beta chain was sequenced for a study of T-cell memory formation after mild COVID-19. Germline V gene lookup returns CDR1 SEHNR and CDR2 FQNEAQ (reference sequence). This CDR3 comprises 15 residues. V was cut by 7 bases and J by 2 bases, with 18 bases left in between. Study results and caveats: CD4+ bias marked clones expanding day 15 to 37, unlike balanced contracting clones. Some clones that responded turned up in pre-infection memory, which suggests that cross-reactive memory joined in.

This clonotype was observed a handful of times. The antigen is not known. From 5'RACE with constant-segment primers came TCR alpha and TCR beta cDNA libraries that carried sample barcodes and UMIs. TCRdb re-called the 5' RACE reads with MiXCR, one entry per CDR3 protein. This sample carries more than 250,000 distinct CDR3 sequences, about a sixth of them seen once, and the ten largest clones take around 23%. This TCR derives from a man aged 18-30 years who had mild COVID-19 (a few samples of this study predate the infection). Cell type and time point are not known. The sample taken for sequencing was PBMCs or a T cell subset sorted from them (not recorded which). V gene TRBV7-9 combines with J gene TRBJ2-7, with D possibly being TRBD1 or TRBD2 (5 bases each). The CDR3 protein is CASTPSGATAYEQYF. Written as DNA, the CDR3 is TGTGCCAGCACCCCGTCCGGGGCAACGGCCTACGAGCAGTACTTC.